One sample yielded the 2 T cell receptor beta chains listed below, sequenced in a study of blood T cell repertoires in COVID-19. Produced via immunoSEQ multiplex PCR; TCRdb's table is partial and in-frame only. Among about 46,000 clones listed, more than 75% were seen once. Sequencing was done on a sample of peripheral blood. The receptors here all came from a man aged 50 or older with active COVID-19.

This CDR3 is CASSLWWNTEAFF. The CDR3 nucleotides are TGTGCCAGCAGCCTATGGTGGAACACTGAAGCTTTCTTT. The chain has TRBV7-2 and TRBJ1-1; D is undetermined. The V end lost 5 bases, the J end lost 1 base, and 8 bases lay between the germline ends. CDR3 length: 13 amino acids. The germline CDR1 and CDR2 sequences are SGHTA and FQGNSA.

This chain uses TRBV3-1 (or the pseudogene TRBV3-2) with TRBJ1-6, with 10 nucleotides matching TRBD1. Germline CDR1 and CDR2: LGHDT and YNNKEL (reference sequence). CDR3 length: 16 amino acids. The ends lost 4 bases at V and 6 bases at J; junction bases unmatched: 6. The CDR3 bases are TGTGCCAGCAGCCGACAGGGGGCAGAAGTTAATTCACCCCTCCACTTT. Amino acids: CASSRQGAEVNSPLHF.